This T cell receptor beta chain stems from a study of T cells in Graves' hyperthyroidism and ophthalmopathy. General observations from the study: Patients with ophthalmopathy were separated from those with stable hyperthyroidism by a 13 V-J model.

The investigators amplified TCR beta CDR3 regions from RNA transcripts. Researchers ran a first-round RT-PCR on the TCR CDR3 using the HTBI primer set. TCRdb ran MiXCR on the multiplex PCR reads and lists one entry per CDR3 protein. The data contain about 320,000 distinct CDR3 sequences, roughly 17% of them singletons. This clonotype was picked up a small number of times. Its antigen is undetermined. Trimming cost V 5 bases and J 5 bases, with 15 bases left between them. This CDR3 is 14 amino acids long. Germline V gives CDR1 SEHNR, CDR2 FQNEAQ (reference sequence). The sequence was obtained from a man aged 25-45 years with Graves' hyperthyroidism. The V and J genes are TRBV7-9 and TRBJ2-5, with D tentatively TRBD2 (5 bases). Sequencing input: blood. For the CDR3, the DNA is TGTGCCAGCAGCGCCACTAGAGGCCGGGAGACCCAGTACTTC. Translation: CASSATRGRETQYF.